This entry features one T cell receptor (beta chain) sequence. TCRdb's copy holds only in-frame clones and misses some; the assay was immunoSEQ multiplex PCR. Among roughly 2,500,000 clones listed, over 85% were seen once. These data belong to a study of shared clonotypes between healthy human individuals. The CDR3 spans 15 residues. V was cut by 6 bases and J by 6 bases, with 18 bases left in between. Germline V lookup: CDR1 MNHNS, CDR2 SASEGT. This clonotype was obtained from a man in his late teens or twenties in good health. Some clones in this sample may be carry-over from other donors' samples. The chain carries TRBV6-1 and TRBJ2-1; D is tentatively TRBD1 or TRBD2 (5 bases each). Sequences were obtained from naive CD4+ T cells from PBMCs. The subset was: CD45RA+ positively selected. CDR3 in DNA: TGTGCCAGCAGCCGCGCGCCGGGGCGATCCAATGAGCAGTTCTTC. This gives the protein CASSRAPGRSNEQFF.